This T cell receptor (beta chain) is drawn from a study of cytomegalovirus exposure and HLA in healthy donors (dated by TCRdb to the late 2010s). Looking at the study overall: According to a later analysis, one platform produced both the 100 to 150 validation repertoires and the 730 or so repertoires of the first cohort. The study aimed to test whether signatures of past pathogen exposure could be identified by cataloging public T cell receptors. Besides the first cohort of hundreds of subjects, a separate validation cohort made up of roughly 120 different subjects was used. High-throughput TCR immunosequencing, statistical association of individual TCRs with disease status, and machine learning were combined to predict cytomegalovirus infection status. Summary of the overall study and its limitations: Most TCR sequences were observed very rarely across donors, whereas some public TCRs were present in many individuals. A total of 150 or so TCR beta chains were listed by the study as associated with cytomegalovirus. A few of the identified cytomegalovirus-associated TCR beta chains were confirmed in vitro to be specific for cytomegalovirus antigens. In both the original and validation cohorts, the classifier was reported to diagnose cytomegalovirus status with high specificity and sensitivity. A later analysis lacked HLA typing for the validation cohort, so it scored co-occurrence in that cohort across all 120 or so repertoires. A later analysis found that TCRs clustered in the first cohort also tended to co-occur in the approximately 120 validation repertoires, with more than 90% of cluster scores above 0. According to the authors, the approach could potentially be generalized to other disease states and immunological phenotypes.

As for this clone: Its antigen remains undetermined. Per-base qualities were not stored, and no clone one base away is much larger.

Donors formed part of the validation cohort, which comprised 120 subjects and was distinct from the first cohort of under 800 subjects. Inclusive of the bounding cysteine and phenylalanine, the CDR3 is 16 residues long. CDR3 DNA only is kept here, 48 bases in frame from base 1. V loses 8 bases, J loses 2 bases, and the germline ends lie 20 bases apart. The CDR1 and CDR2 encoded by the germline V gene (reference sequence) are LNHDA and SQIVND. Receptor libraries were prepared by the immunoSEQ multiplex PCR assay. The paper's data handling went like this. A statistical classification framework was built to diagnose cytomegalovirus status from the catalog of TCR beta chain sequences. TCRdb carries this immuneACCESS record with in-frame sequences only. Its versions omit some clonotypes, under half of them owing to an unresolved V gene in the studies checked, with the rest unexplained. The DNA gave D and trimming, while V, J and clone size come from that table. Present in this sample are 110,000 to 150,000 clones, 80% to 95% of which were seen just once. The biggest ten clones account for roughly 0.7% of the sample.

The rearranged segments are TRBV19 and TRBJ2-3; perhaps TRBD2 is the D gene, with 6 bases matching. The TCR was taken from a young man in good health and CMV-seronegative. Sequencing was carried out using PBMCs. The nucleotide sequence is given as TGTGCCAGTGCCCCGTTACGGGGGACCAACACAGATACGCAGTATTTT. This sequence encodes CASAPLRGTNTDTQYF.